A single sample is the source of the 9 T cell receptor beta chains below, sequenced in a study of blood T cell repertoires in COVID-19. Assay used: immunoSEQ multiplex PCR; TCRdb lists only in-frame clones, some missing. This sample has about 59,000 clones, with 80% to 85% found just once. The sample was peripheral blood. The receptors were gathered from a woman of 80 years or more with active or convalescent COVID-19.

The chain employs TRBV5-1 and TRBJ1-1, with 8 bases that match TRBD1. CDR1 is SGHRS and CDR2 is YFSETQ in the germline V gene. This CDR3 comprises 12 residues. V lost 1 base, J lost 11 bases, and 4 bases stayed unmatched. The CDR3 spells CASSLSQGDAFF. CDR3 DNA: TGCGCCAGCAGCTTGTCACAGGGGGACGCTTTCTTT. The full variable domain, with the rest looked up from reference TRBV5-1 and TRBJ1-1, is KAGVTQTPRYLIKTRGQQVTLSCSPISGHRSVSWYQQTPGQGLQFLFEYFSETQRNKGNFPGRFSGRQFSNSRSEMNVSTLELGDSALYLCASSLSQGDAFFGQGTRLTVV.

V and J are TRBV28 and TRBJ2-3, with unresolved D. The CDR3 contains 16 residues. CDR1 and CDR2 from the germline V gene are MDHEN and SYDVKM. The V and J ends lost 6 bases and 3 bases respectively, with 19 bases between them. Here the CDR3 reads CASSHLGAAGTDTQYF. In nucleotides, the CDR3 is TGTGCCAGCAGCCATTTGGGCGCAGCTGGGACAGATACGCAGTATTTT.

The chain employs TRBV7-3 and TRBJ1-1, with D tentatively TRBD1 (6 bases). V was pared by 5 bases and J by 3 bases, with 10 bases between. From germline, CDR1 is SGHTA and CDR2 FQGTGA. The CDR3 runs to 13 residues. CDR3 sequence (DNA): TGTGCCAGCAGCCAACAGGGTGACACTGAAGCTTTCTTT. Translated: CASSQQGDTEAFF. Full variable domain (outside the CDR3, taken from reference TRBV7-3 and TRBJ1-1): GAGVSQTPSNKVTEKGKYVELRCDPISGHTALYWYRQSLGQGPEFLIYFQGTGAADDSGLPNDRFFAVRPEGSVSTLKIQRTERGDSAVYLCASSQQGDTEAFFGQGTRLTVV.

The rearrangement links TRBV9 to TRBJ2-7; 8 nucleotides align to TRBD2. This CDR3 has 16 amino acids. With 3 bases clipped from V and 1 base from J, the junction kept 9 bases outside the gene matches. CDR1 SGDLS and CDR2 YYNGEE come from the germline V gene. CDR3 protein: CASSGGGLVPSYEQYF. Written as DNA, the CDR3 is TGTGCCAGCAGCGGAGGGGGACTAGTGCCATCCTACGAGCAGTACTTC.

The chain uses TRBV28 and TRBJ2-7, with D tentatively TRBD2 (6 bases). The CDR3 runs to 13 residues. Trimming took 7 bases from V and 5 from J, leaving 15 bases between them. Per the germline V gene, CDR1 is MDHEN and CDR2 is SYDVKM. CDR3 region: CASTPGLYNEQYF. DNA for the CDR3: TGTGCCAGCACACCGGGACTTTACAACGAGCAGTACTTC.

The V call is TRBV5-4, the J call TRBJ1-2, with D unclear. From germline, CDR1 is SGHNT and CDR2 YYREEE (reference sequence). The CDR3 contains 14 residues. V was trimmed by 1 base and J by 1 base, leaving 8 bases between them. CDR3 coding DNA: TGTGCCAGCAGCTTGCTCCAGAATAACTATGGCTACACCTTC. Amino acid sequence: CASSLLQNNYGYTF.

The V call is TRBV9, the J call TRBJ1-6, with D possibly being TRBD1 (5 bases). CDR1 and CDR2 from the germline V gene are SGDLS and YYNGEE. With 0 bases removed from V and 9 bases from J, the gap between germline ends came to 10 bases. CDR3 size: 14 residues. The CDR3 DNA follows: TGTGCCAGCAGCGTAGGCCAGGGAGGTTCACCCCTCCACTTT. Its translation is CASSVGQGGSPLHF.

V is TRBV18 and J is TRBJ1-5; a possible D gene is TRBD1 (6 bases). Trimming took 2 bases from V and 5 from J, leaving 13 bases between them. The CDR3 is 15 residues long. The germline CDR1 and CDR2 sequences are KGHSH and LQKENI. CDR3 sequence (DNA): TGTGCCAGCTCACCAGCACAGGGCAGGGATCAGCCCCAGCATTTT. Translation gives CASSPAQGRDQPQHF.

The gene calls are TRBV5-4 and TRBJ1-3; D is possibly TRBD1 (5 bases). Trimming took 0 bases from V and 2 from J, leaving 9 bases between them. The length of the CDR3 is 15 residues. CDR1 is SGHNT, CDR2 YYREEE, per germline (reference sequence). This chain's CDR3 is CASSLGGGAGNTIYF. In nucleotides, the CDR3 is TGTGCCAGCAGCTTGGGAGGAGGGGCTGGAAACACCATATATTTT.